This T cell receptor beta chain was sequenced in a study of shared clonotypes between healthy human individuals. As concerns this clone: What it recognizes is unknown.

The assay was immunoSEQ multiplex PCR, and TCRdb's table has in-frame clones only and misses some. The sample comprises about 380,000 clones, about 96% of which are singletons, and around 0.32% rests with the top ten. Germline CDR1 reads SGHTS; CDR2 reads YDEGEE. V was cut by 1 base and J by 4 bases, with 20 bases left in between. The CDR3 is 17 amino acids. Study observations and caveats: Researchers found naive subsets generally carried larger estimated richness than memory subsets.

The TCR originated in a man under 40 in good health. V gene TRBV5-8 combines with J gene TRBJ1-2, with TRBD1 as a possible D gene (6 bases). Sample: memory CD8+ T cells sorted from blood. Stated subset: CD45RO+ cells pooled with CCR7-negative TemRA cells. In DNA form, the CDR3 reads TGTGCCAGCAGCTTGAGGGACAAGGGGGGGATTCTCTATGGCTACACCTTC. It is translated as CASSLRDKGGILYGYTF.